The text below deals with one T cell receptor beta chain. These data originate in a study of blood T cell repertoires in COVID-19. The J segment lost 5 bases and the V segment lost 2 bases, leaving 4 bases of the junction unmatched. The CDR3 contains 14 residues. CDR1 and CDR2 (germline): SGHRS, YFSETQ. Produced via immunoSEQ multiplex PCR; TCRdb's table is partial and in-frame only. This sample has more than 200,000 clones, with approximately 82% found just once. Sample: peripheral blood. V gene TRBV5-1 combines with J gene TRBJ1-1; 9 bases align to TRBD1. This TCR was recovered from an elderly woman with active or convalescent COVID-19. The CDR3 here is CASSFDRGFTEAFF. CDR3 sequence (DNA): TGCGCCAGCAGCTTCGACAGGGGGTTTACTGAAGCTTTCTTT.